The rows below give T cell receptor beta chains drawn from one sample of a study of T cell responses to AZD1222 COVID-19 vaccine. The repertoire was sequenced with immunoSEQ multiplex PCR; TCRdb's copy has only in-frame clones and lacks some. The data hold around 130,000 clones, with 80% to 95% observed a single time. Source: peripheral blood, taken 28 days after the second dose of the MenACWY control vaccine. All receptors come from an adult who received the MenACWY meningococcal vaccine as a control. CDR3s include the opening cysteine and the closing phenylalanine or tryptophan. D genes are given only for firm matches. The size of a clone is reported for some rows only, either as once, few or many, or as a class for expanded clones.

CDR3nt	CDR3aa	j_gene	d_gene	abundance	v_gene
TGTGCCAGCAGCTCCCCGACTAGCACCTACGAGCAGTACTTC	CASSSPTSTYEQYF	TRBJ2-7	TRBD2	once	TRBV7-9
TGTGCCAGCAGCGCGGGACAGAACACTGAAGCTTTCTTT	CASSAGQNTEAFF	TRBJ1-1	.	.	TRBV5-4
TGTGCCAGCAGCCGAGGCGGAGGGCGGGAGAGGAGTACTGAAGCTTTCTTT	CASSRGGGRERSTEAFF	TRBJ1-1	.	.	TRBV4-2
TGTGCCAGCAGTCCCGGACTAGCGGGAGGGGGTGGGACCCAGTACTTC	CASSPGLAGGGGTQYF	TRBJ2-5	TRBD2	once	TRBV25-1
TGTGCCAGCCGTCGGGACAGGGGGAGCACCGGGGAGCTGTTTTTT	CASRRDRGSTGELFF	TRBJ2-2	TRBD1	.	TRBV11-1
TGTGCCAGCAGCTTAGTAGGAAGCAATCAGCCCCAGCATTTT	CASSLVGSNQPQHF	TRBJ1-5	.	few	TRBV7-9
TGTGCCAGCAGCCAAGACTGGAAGGGCGTCTATGGCTACACCTTC	CASSQDWKGVYGYTF	TRBJ1-2	.	few	TRBV14
TGTGCCAGCAGCCCGAGGGACGAGCAGTACTTC	CASSPRDEQYF	TRBJ2-7	.	.	TRBV12-3/TRBV12-4
TGTGCCTGGAGCCTGTACGGACAGGGGGCTGGCAATGAGCAGTTCTTC	CAWSLYGQGAGNEQFF	TRBJ2-1	TRBD1	.	TRBV30
TGTGCCAGCAGTGACCTAGACACCACTGGTAGCTACGAGCAGTACTTC	CASSDLDTTGSYEQYF	TRBJ2-7	.	.	TRBV2
TGTGCCTGGAGTGTATTCGGGGGCTCCTACAATGAGCAGTTCTTC	CAWSVFGGSYNEQFF	TRBJ2-1	.	.	TRBV30
TGCGCCAGCAGTGTCCCCGGGACATTGGATGAGACCCAGTACTTC	CASSVPGTLDETQYF	TRBJ2-5	.	.	TRBV10-1
TGTGCCACCAGCCCCGCGGTGACTATGCCCCCCATGGTGGTCAATGAGCAGTTCTTC	CATSPAVTMPPMVVNEQFF	TRBJ2-1	.	.	TRBV15
TGCGCCAGCAGCTCCGCATTCGTTGGGGCCCAAGAGACCCAGTACTTC	CASSSAFVGAQETQYF	TRBJ2-5	.	.	TRBV5-1
TGTGCCAGCAGCTCGAGTCGAGCGGGGGGAAGCACAGATACGCAGTATTTT	CASSSSRAGGSTDTQYF	TRBJ2-3	TRBD2	.	TRBV7-9
TGTGCCAGCAGGCAAAGTCAGGCTGGGGCCAACGTCCTGACTTTC	CASRQSQAGANVLTF	TRBJ2-6	.	once	TRBV7-2
TGTGCCAGCAGCTCTGGGAATCCGGGAAACACCATATATTTT	CASSSGNPGNTIYF	TRBJ1-3	.	.	TRBV7-6
TGTGCCAGCAGCTCCTGGACTAGCGGGGGGACAGATACGCAGTATTTT	CASSSWTSGGTDTQYF	TRBJ2-3	TRBD2	.	TRBV11-2
TGTGCCAGCAGCTTCCGACAGGTCCAGATGGGTTCACCCCTCCACTTT	CASSFRQVQMGSPLHF	TRBJ1-6	.	.	TRBV7-9
TGTGCCAGCAAGGTAGCGGGGGAGGAGACCCAGTACTTC	CASKVAGEETQYF	TRBJ2-5	TRBD2	.	TRBV6-5
TGTGCCAGCAGCCAAACAACTAGCGGGGGGTTCAATGAGCAGTTCTTC	CASSQTTSGGFNEQFF	TRBJ2-1	TRBD2	.	TRBV4-2
TGTGCCAGCAGTTTTGCGGGACTAGCGGGAGTCGAGCAGTACTTC	CASSFAGLAGVEQYF	TRBJ2-7	TRBD2	once	TRBV27
TGTGCCAGCAGTTTATTCAGGGGCCGGGACGGGGAGCTGTTTTTT	CASSLFRGRDGELFF	TRBJ2-2	.	.	TRBV28
TGTGCCACCAGCAGCGCCGGGAAAATTCTTGGCTACACCTTC	CATSSAGKILGYTF	TRBJ1-2	.	.	TRBV15
TGTGCCAGCAGCTTAACCTCCGATGTCGGGGAGCTGTTTTTT	CASSLTSDVGELFF	TRBJ2-2	.	.	TRBV11-2
TGTGCCAGCAGTTACTCATCCAGGGCTAAGATCTATGGCTACACCTTC	CASSYSSRAKIYGYTF	TRBJ1-2	.	.	TRBV6-5
TGTGCCAGCTTTGGGAATCTAGCGGGAGTCTACAATGAGCAGTTCTTC	CASFGNLAGVYNEQFF	TRBJ2-1	TRBD2	.	TRBV7-3
TGTGCCAGCAGCCCAGGGCGGGTCATTAATTCACCCCTCCACTTT	CASSPGRVINSPLHF	TRBJ1-6	.	.	TRBV7-6
TGTGCCAGCAGCCAAGAGCTAGCGGGAGTTTTAGGGACCCAGTACTTC	CASSQELAGVLGTQYF	TRBJ2-5	TRBD2	.	TRBV4-2
TGTGCCAGCAGTTTCCCCGTTAGCAATCAGCCCCAGCATTTT	CASSFPVSNQPQHF	TRBJ1-5	.	.	TRBV28
TGTGCCAGCAGCCCCCAGCGGGCCGCCCGCTACGAGCAGTACTTC	CASSPQRAARYEQYF	TRBJ2-7	.	.	TRBV28
TGTGCCAGCAGTCAGACAGGCACGAACACCGGGGAGCTGTTTTTT	CASSQTGTNTGELFF	TRBJ2-2	.	.	TRBV28
TGTGCCAGCAGTTACTCCGGGACACTCCGAGCGGGCACTGAAGCTTTCTTT	CASSYSGTLRAGTEAFF	TRBJ1-1	.	.	TRBV6-2/TRBV6-3
TGTGCCAGCAGCCACACCGGGACAGACTATAATTCACCCCTCCACTTT	CASSHTGTDYNSPLHF	TRBJ1-6	TRBD1	.	TRBV3-1/TRBV3-2
TGTGCCAGCACCTCCTCCTGGGGGAACACCGGGGAGCTGTTTTTT	CASTSSWGNTGELFF	TRBJ2-2	.	.	TRBV28
TGTGCCAGCTCACCCGACAGCATGAACACTGAAGCTTTCTTT	CASSPDSMNTEAFF	TRBJ1-1	.	.	TRBV18
TGTGCCAGTAGTATTGGGGCCGTGGGCAATCAGCCCCAGCATTTT	CASSIGAVGNQPQHF	TRBJ1-5	.	few	TRBV19
TGTGCCAGTAGTATGGGACAGCTTAGCAATCAGCCCCAGCATTTT	CASSMGQLSNQPQHF	TRBJ1-5	TRBD1	.	TRBV19
TGTGCCAGCAGCTTAGTGCGCCAAGAGACCCAGTACTTC	CASSLVRQETQYF	TRBJ2-5	.	.	TRBV11-2
TGTGCCAGCAGCCAAGACCGAAAACAGGATTACCCCTTTCTGAACACTGAAGCTTTCTTT	CASSQDRKQDYPFLNTEAFF	TRBJ1-1	.	medium-sized	TRBV3-1/TRBV3-2
TGTGCCAGTAGTGCGGGGTACTACAATGAGCAGTTCTTC	CASSAGYYNEQFF	TRBJ2-1	.	.	TRBV19
TGTGCCAGCAGCTCTCAACACGACAGGGCATTGGGTTACGAGCAGTACTTC	CASSSQHDRALGYEQYF	TRBJ2-7	TRBD1	.	TRBV11-2
TGTGCCAGCAGTTTTAGCGGGAGAACAGATACGCAGTATTTT	CASSFSGRTDTQYF	TRBJ2-3	TRBD2	.	TRBV28
TGCGCCAGCAGCCATGGGACAGGGGTACTTGCAAATCAGCCCCAGCATTTT	CASSHGTGVLANQPQHF	TRBJ1-5	TRBD1	.	TRBV4-1
TGTGCCAGCAGCTACAGGGCTGATACGCAGTATTTT	CASSYRADTQYF	TRBJ2-3	.	.	TRBV6-5
TGCGCCAGCAGCTCCGGGACAGTTGGCCGTGAAGCTTTCTTT	CASSSGTVGREAFF	TRBJ1-1	TRBD1	.	TRBV5-1
TGTGCCAGCAGCTTACCCGGGACGGAGCAGTACTTC	CASSLPGTEQYF	TRBJ2-7	.	.	TRBV7-8
TGTGCCACCTTTGGGCCCAGCAATGAGCAGTTCTTC	CATFGPSNEQFF	TRBJ2-1	.	.	TRBV21-1